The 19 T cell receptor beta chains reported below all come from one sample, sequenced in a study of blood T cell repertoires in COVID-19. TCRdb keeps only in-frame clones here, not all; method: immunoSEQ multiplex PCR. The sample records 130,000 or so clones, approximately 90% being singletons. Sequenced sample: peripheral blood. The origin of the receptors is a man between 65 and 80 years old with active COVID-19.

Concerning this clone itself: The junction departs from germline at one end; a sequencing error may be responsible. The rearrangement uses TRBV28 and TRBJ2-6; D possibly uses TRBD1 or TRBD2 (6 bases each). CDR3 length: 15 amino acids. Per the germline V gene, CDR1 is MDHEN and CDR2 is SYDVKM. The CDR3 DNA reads TGTGCCGGCAGTTTACAGGGAGGTGGGGCCAACGTCCTGACTTTC. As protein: CAGSLQGGGANVLTF.

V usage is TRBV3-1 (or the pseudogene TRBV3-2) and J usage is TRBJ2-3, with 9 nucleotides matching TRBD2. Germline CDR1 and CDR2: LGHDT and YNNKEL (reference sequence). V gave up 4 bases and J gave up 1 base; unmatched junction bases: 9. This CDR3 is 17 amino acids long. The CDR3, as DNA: TGTGCCAGCAGCCCTGGCGCGGGAGGGCCGCGCACAGATACGCAGTATTTT. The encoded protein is CASSPGAGGPRTDTQYF.

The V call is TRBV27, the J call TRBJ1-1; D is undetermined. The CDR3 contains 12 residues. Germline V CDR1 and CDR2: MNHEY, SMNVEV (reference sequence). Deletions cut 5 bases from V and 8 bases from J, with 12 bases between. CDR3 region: CASSLTTGEAFF. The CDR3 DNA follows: TGTGCCAGCAGTCTAACAACGGGAGAAGCTTTCTTT.

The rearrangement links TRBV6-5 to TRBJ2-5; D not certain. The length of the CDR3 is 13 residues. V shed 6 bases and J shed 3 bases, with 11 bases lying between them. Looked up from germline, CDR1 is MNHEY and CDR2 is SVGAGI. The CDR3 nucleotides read TGTGCCAGCAGACCCCGGAGAGAAGAGACCCAGTACTTC. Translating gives CASRPRREETQYF.

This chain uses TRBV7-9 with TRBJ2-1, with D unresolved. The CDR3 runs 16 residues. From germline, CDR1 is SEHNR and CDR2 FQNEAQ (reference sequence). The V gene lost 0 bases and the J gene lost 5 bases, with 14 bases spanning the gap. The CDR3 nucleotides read TGTGCCAGCAGCTTAGCGTTCCCGCTAACCCACAATGAGCAGTTCTTC. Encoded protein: CASSLAFPLTHNEQFF. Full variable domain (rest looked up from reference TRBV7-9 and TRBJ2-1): DTGVSQNPRHKITKRGQNVTFRCDPISEHNRLYWYRQTLGQGPEFLTYFQNEAQLEKSRLLSDRFSAERPKGSFSTLEIQRTEQGDSAMYLCASSLAFPLTHNEQFFGPGTRLTVL.

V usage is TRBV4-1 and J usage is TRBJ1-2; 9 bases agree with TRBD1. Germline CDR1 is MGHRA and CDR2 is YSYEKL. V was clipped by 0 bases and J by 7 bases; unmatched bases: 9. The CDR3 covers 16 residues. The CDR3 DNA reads TGCGCCAGCAGCCAAGATCCAGGACAGGGGCTGAGTGGCTACACCTTC. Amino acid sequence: CASSQDPGQGLSGYTF.

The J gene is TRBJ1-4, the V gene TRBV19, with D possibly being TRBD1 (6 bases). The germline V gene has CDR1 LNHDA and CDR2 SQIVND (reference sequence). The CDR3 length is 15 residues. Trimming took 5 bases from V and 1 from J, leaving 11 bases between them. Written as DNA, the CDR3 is TGTGCCAGTAGTCGTCCGGGACAAACTAATGAAAAACTGTTTTTT. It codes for CASSRPGQTNEKLFF.

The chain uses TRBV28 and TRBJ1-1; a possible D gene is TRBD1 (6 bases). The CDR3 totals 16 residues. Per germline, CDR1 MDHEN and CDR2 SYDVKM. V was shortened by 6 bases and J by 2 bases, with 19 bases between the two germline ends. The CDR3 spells CASSRQGMRINTEAFF. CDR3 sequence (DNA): TGTGCCAGCAGCCGCCAGGGGATGAGGATAAACACTGAAGCTTTCTTT.

The CDR3: CASSTNSFYGYTF. The CDR3, as DNA: TGTGCCAGCAGTACCAACTCCTTCTATGGCTACACCTTC. The chain recombines TRBV28 with TRBJ1-2; D unresolved. Germline V gene sequence: CDR1 MDHEN, CDR2 SYDVKM. Trimming took 5 bases from V and 4 from J, leaving 11 bases between them. The CDR3 is 13 amino acids.

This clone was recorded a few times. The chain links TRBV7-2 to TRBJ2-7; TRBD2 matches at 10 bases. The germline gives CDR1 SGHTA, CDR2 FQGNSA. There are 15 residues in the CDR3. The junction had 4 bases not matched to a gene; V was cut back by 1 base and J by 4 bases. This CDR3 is CASSLELAGSYEQYF. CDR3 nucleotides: TGTGCCAGCAGCTTAGAACTAGCGGGATCTTACGAGCAGTACTTC.

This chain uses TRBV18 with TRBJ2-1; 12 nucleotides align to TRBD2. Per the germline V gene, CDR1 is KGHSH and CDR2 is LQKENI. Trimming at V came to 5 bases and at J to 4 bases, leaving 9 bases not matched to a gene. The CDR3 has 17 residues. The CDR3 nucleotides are TGTGCCAGCTCATTCGAACTAGCGGGAGGCCCATACAATGAGCAGTTCTTC. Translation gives CASSFELAGGPYNEQFF.

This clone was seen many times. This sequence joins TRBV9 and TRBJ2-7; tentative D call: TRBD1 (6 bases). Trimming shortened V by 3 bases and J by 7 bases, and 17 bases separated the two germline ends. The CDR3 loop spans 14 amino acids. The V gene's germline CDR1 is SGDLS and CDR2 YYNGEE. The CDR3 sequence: CASSATTTGREQYF. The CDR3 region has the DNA TGTGCCAGCAGCGCTACTACCACAGGGCGTGAGCAGTACTTC.

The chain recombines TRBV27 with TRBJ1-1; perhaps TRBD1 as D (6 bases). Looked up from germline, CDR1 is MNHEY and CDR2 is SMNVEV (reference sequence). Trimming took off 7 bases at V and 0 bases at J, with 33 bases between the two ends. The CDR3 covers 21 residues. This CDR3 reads CASKNRGGGGLTGRMNTEAFF. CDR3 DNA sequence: TGTGCCAGCAAGAATCGGGGTGGTGGAGGCCTGACAGGTCGCATGAACACTGAAGCTTTCTTT.

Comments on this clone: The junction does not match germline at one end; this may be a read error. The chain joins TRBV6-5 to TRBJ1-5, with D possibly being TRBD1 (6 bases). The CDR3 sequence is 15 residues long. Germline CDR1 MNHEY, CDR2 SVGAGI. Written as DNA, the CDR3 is TGTGCCAGCAGTGACTCGACCGGGGGGGCTCAGCCCCAGCATTTT. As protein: CASSDSTGGAQPQHF.

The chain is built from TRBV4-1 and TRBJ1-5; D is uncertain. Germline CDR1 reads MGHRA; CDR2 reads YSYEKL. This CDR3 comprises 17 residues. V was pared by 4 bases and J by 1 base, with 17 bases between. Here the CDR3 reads CASSRLGGRTSNQPQHF. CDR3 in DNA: TGCGCCAGCAGCCGCCTCGGTGGGAGGACGAGCAATCAGCCCCAGCATTTT.

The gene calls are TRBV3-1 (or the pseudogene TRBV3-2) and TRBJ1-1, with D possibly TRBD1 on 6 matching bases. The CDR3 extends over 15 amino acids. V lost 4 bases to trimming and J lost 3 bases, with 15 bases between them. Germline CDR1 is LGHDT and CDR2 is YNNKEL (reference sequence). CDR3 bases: TGTGCCAGCAGCCTTGAGGGGGGGGCCGACACTGAAGCTTTCTTT. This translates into CASSLEGGADTEAFF.

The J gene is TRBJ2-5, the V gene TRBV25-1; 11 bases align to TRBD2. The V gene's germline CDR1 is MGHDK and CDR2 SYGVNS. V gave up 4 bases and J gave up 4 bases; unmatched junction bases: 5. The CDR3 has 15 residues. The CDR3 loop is CASSGLGLAAETQYF. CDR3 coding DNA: TGTGCCAGCAGTGGCTTGGGACTAGCGGCAGAGACCCAGTACTTC.

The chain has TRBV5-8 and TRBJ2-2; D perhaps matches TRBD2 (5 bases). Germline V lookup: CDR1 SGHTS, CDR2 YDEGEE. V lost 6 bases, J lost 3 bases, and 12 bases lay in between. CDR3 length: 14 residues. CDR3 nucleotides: TGTGCCAGCATTGCGGAGGTGTACACCGGGGAGCTGTTTTTT. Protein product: CASIAEVYTGELFF.

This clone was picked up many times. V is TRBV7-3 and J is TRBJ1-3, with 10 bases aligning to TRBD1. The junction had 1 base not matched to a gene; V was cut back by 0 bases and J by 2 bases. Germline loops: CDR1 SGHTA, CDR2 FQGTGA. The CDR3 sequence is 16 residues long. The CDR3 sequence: CASSLTGTGAGNTIYF. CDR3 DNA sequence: TGTGCCAGCAGCTTAACAGGGACAGGGGCTGGAAACACCATATATTTT.